A selection of T cell receptor beta chains follows, all from one sample in a study of CD8 T cells in Susac syndrome. TCRdb used MiXCR to reprocess the immunoSEQ multiplex PCR reads, holding one entry per CDR3 protein. The sample includes fewer than 300,000 distinct CDR3 sequences, roughly 84% seen only once; the top ten take about 0.11%. Specimen: CD8+ T cells from PBMCs. Receptors were obtained from a human donor with multiple sclerosis. Both conserved end residues are part of each CDR3. Each record gives: V gene, J gene, clone size, D gene, CDR3 protein, CDR3 DNA. D genes are given only for firm matches. Clone size is given for some rows only: seen once, a few or many times, or a class if the clone is expanded.

>TRBV7-3|TRBJ2-3|few|NA
CASSLGAPDTQYF
TGTGCCAGCAGCCTTGGGGCCCCAGATACGCAGTATTTT
>TRBV27|TRBJ1-6|NA|NA
CASSTGSASPLHF
TGTGCCAGCAGTACTGGGTCCGCCTCACCCCTCCACTTT
>TRBV19|TRBJ2-1|few|TRBD1
CASINRGVNEQFF
TGTGCCAGTATTAACAGGGGGGTCAATGAGCAGTTCTTC
>TRBV7-6|TRBJ2-1|NA|NA
CASSSTLLATNEQFF
TGTGCCAGCAGCTCTACCCTCCTAGCGACCAATGAGCAGTTCTTC
>TRBV27|TRBJ2-3|NA|NA
CASRGQSTDTQYF
TGTGCCAGCCGAGGACAGAGCACAGATACGCAGTATTTT
>TRBV11-1|TRBJ2-2|NA|TRBD2
CASSSTLSSGSPANTGELFF
TGTGCCAGCAGCTCCACCCTGTCTAGCGGGTCCCCCGCGAACACCGGGGAGCTGTTTTTT
>TRBV4-1|TRBJ2-1|NA|TRBD2
CASSQPGTRSNEQFF
TGCGCCAGCAGCCAACCCGGGACTAGAAGCAATGAGCAGTTCTTC
>TRBV29-1|TRBJ2-1|NA|TRBD1
CSVDPGDRFGNEQFF
TGCAGCGTTGACCCCGGGGACAGGTTTGGGAATGAGCAGTTCTTC
>TRBV5-1|TRBJ2-5|NA|NA
CASSLVWEGGQETQYF
TGCGCCAGCAGCTTGGTTTGGGAAGGGGGGCAAGAGACCCAGTACTTC
>TRBV2|TRBJ2-7|once|NA
CASSEGTGLPYEQYF
TGTGCCAGCAGTGAAGGAACAGGGTTGCCCTACGAGCAGTACTTC
>TRBV28|TRBJ1-5|NA|TRBD1
CASSRTGHSNQPQHF
TGTGCCAGCAGTAGGACAGGGCATAGCAATCAGCCCCAGCATTTT
>TRBV2|TRBJ2-2|NA|TRBD2
CASSYLEREGRGTGELFF
TGTGCCAGCTCCTACCTCGAGCGGGAGGGCCGAGGCACCGGGGAGCTGTTTTTT
>TRBV6-5|TRBJ1-4|once|NA
CASSYSGGEKLFF
TGTGCCAGCAGTTACTCGGGCGGTGAAAAACTGTTTTTT
>TRBV28|TRBJ2-5|once|NA
CASNRDPSEETQYF
TGTGCCAGCAACCGCGACCCGAGCGAAGAGACCCAGTACTTC